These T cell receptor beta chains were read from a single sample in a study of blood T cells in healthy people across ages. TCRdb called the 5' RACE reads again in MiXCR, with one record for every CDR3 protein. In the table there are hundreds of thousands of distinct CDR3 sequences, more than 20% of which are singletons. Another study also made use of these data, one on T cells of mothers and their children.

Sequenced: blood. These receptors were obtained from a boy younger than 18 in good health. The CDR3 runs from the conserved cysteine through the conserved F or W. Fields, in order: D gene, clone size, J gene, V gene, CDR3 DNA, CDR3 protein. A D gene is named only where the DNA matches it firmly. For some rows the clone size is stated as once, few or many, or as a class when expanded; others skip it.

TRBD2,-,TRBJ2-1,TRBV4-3,TGCGCCAGCAGCCAACGAGCGGGGGGTCCGGGTGAGCAGTTCTTC,CASSQRAGGPGEQFF
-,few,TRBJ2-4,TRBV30,TGTGCCTGGAGTGTACTTGGGTTTCAGTACTTC,CAWSVLGFQYF
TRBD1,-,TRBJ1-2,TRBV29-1,TGCAGCGTCTTGGGACAGGGGTCCTCTGGCTACACCTTC,CSVLGQGSSGYTF
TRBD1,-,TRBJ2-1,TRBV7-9,TGTGCCAGCAGCCCGACAGGGGCCCAGCAGTTCTTC,CASSPTGAQQFF
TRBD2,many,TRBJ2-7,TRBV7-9,TGTGCCAGCAGTTCCCCTAGCGGGAGCTCCTACGAGCAGTACTTC,CASSSPSGSSYEQYF
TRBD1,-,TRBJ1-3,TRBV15,TGTGCCACCAGCACTCAAGACAGGGGGCGAGGAAACACCATATATTTT,CATSTQDRGRGNTIYF
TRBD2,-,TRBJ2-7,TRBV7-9,TGTGCCAGCAGCCTGACTAGCGGGAGGAAACAATACTCCTACGAGCAGTACTTC,CASSLTSGRKQYSYEQYF
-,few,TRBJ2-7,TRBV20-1,TGCAGTGCTAGTAGCGGAAGCTCCTACGAGCAGTACTTC,CSASSGSSYEQYF
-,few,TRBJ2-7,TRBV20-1,TGCAGTGCTAGACCCGGGGCCACGGGTTCCTACGAGCAGTACTTC,CSARPGATGSYEQYF
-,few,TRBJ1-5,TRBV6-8,TGTGCCAGCAGTTTGTTACAGGATCATCAGCCCCAGCATTTT,CASSLLQDHQPQHF
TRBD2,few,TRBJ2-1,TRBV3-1,TGTGCCAGCAGCCAAGAGCTCCTAGCGGGAGTTTACAATGAGCAGTTCTTC,CASSQELLAGVYNEQFF
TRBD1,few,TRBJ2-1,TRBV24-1,TGTGCCACTTCTTGGGGACAGGGGGCGAATGAGCAGTTCTTC,CATSWGQGANEQFF
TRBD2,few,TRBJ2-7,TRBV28,TGTGCCAGCTGCGGGAGTAATCCCTACGAGCAGTACTTC,CASCGSNPYEQYF
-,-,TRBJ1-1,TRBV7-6,TGTGCCAGCAGCTTAGGGGGGCCTGGCACTGAAGCTTTCTTT,CASSLGGPGTEAFF
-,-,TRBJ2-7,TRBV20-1,TGCAGTGCTAGGGACCCGGGACCTCACTACGAGCAGTACTTC,CSARDPGPHYEQYF
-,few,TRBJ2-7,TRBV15,TGTGCCCCCAGCAGAGATGGCCGTTCCTACGAGCAGTACTTC,CAPSRDGRSYEQYF
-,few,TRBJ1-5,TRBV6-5,TGTGCCAGCAGTTACTCCCCAAAAACAGGCCCGCCCCAGCATTTT,CASSYSPKTGPPQHF
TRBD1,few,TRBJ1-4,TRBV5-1,TGCGCCAGCAGCTGGACAGGGGGCGAGGGACTGTTTTTT,CASSWTGGEGLFF
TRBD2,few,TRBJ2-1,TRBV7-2,TGTGCCAGCAGCTTTAGCGGGAGAAATGAGCAGTTCTTC,CASSFSGRNEQFF
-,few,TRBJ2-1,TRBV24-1,TGTGCCACCAGTGATTTCCATACCACGGGCGAGCAGTTCTTC,CATSDFHTTGEQFF
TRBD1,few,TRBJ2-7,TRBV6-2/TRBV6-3,TGTGCCGGAAAGACAGGGGGAAACTACGAGCAGTACTTC,CAGKTGGNYEQYF
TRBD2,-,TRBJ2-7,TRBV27,TGTGCCAGCAGTTTATCTGCCCTAGCGGGGAGCTACGAGCAGTACTTC,CASSLSALAGSYEQYF
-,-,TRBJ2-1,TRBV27,TGTGCCAGCTCCAAGGCGGGCAGGCCCTACAATGAGCAGTTCTTC,CASSKAGRPYNEQFF
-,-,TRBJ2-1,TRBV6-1,TGTGCCAGCAGTGAGTTGGTGGGAGAGACCAATGAGCAGTTCTTC,CASSELVGETNEQFF
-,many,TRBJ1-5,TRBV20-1,TGCAGTAGTGGGATTGGGAATCAGCCCCAGCATTTT,CSSGIGNQPQHF
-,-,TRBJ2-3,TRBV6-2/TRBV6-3,TGTGCCAGCAGTCGACAGGAATCGGGGCGGGATACGCAGTATTTT,CASSRQESGRDTQYF
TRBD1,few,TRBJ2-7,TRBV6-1,TGTGCCAGCAAAGCGACAGGGGACTCGTTCGAGCAGTACTTC,CASKATGDSFEQYF
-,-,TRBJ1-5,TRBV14,TGTGCCAGCAGCCATAAACCCCCGGGTCACGTCTTGTATAATCAGCCCCAGCATTTT,CASSHKPPGHVLYNQPQHF
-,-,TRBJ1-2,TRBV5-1,TGCGCCAGCAGCCCATCCGCGGGGGAAGAAGACTATGGCTACACCTTC,CASSPSAGEEDYGYTF
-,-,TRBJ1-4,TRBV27,TGTGCCAGCAGTTTATCCGGGACCCAAAGGGAACTGTTTTTT,CASSLSGTQRELFF
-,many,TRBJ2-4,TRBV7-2,TGTGCCAGCAGCCCCGGTAACGGGGCCAAAAACATTCAGTACTTC,CASSPGNGAKNIQYF
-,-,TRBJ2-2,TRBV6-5,TGTGCCAGCAGTTACTCGACCGGAACAGGCACGAACACCGGGGAGCTGTTTTTT,CASSYSTGTGTNTGELFF
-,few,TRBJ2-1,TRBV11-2,TGTGCCAGCAGCTTCACCGACCGCTACAATGAGCAGTTCTTC,CASSFTDRYNEQFF
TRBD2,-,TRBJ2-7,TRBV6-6,TGTGCCAGCAAACCCGGACTAGCGGGGGAGCAGTACTTC,CASKPGLAGEQYF
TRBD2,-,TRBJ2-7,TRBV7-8,TGTGCCAGCAGCCCTCGGACTAGCGGGAGCCGGGAGCAGTACTTC,CASSPRTSGSREQYF
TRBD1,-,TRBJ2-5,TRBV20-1,TGCAGTGCTAGATCCCCTGGGACAGCGCAAGAGACCCAGTACTTC,CSARSPGTAQETQYF
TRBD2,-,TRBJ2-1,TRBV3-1,TGTGCCAGCAGCCACGTGGCGGGGAGGGCCAATGAGCAGTTCTTC,CASSHVAGRANEQFF
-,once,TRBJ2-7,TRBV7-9,TGTGCCAGCAGCTTAACTCTCGGGGAAACCTACGAGCAGTACTTC,CASSLTLGETYEQYF
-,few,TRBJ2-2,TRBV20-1,TGCAGTGCTAGACCGGGGAACACCGGGGAGCTGTTTTTT,CSARPGNTGELFF
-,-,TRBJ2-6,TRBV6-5,TGTGCCAGCAGTTACTCAGGCTCACAGGGTAAAGCTGGGGCCAACGTCCTGACTTTC,CASSYSGSQGKAGANVLTF
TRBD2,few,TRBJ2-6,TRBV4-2,TGTGCCAGCAGCCTATCGACTAGCGGGCTACCTGGGGCCAACGTCCTGACTTTC,CASSLSTSGLPGANVLTF
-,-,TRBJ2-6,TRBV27,TGTGCCAGCAGTTCGCCGCCCAGCAGCTCTGGGGCCAACGTCCTGACTTTC,CASSSPPSSSGANVLTF
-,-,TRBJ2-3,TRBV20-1,TGCAGTGCTAGAGATGCCGGCACAGATACGCAGTATTTT,CSARDAGTDTQYF
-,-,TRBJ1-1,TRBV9,TGTGCCAGCAGCGCATTACCGAACACTGAAGCTTTCTTT,CASSALPNTEAFF
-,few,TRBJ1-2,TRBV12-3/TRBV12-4,TGTGCCAGCAGTTTCCCAGGGCGGGACTATGGCTACACCTTC,CASSFPGRDYGYTF
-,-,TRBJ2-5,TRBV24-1,TGTGCCACCAGTGATCGACAGGGAGGTCAAGAGACCCAGTACTTC,CATSDRQGGQETQYF
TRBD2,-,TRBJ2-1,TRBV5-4,TGTGCCAGCAGCTTGGGGACTAGCGGGGGGGCCTACAATGAGCAGTTCTTC,CASSLGTSGGAYNEQFF
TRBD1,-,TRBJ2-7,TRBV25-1,TGTGCCAGCAGTGAATGGGACAGCCTCTACGAGCAGTACTTC,CASSEWDSLYEQYF
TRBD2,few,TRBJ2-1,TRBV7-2,TGTGCCAGCAGCCGGACTAGCGGGAGTGGCAATGAGCAGTTCTTC,CASSRTSGSGNEQFF
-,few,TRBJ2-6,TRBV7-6,TGTGCCAGCAGCTTCTATGGGTGGGACAAACCCTTTACTGGGGCCAACGTCCTGACTTTC,CASSFYGWDKPFTGANVLTF
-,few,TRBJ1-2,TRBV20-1,TGCAGTGCTAACCCGTCGCGTGGATGTGGCTACACCTTC,CSANPSRGCGYTF
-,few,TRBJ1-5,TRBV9,TGTGCCAGCAGCAACGGAGGGGGTCAGCCCCAGCATTTT,CASSNGGGQPQHF
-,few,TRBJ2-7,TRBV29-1,TGCAGCGTCAGTCTGGGATCGCCCTACGAGCAGTACTTC,CSVSLGSPYEQYF
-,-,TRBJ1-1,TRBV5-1,TGCGCCAGCAGCTACCAGGGCCGGGACACTGAAGCTTTCTTT,CASSYQGRDTEAFF
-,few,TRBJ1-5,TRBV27,TGTGCCAGCAGTTCCCTGGTGTCAGGGGATCAGCCCCAGCATTTT,CASSSLVSGDQPQHF